Sequencing of this T cell receptor beta chain was carried out in a study of cytotoxic CD8 clonotypes in ibrutinib-treated CLL. Method: immunoSEQ multiplex PCR; TCRdb's copy keeps in-frame clones and lacks some. The sample has roughly 250,000 clones, under 80% seen once; the top ten hold approximately 15%. Germline V gene lookup returns CDR1 LGHNA and CDR2 YNFKEQ. The CDR3 extends over 14 amino acids. The V and J ends lost 1 base and 4 bases respectively, with 11 bases between them. The TCR comes from a human donor with chronic lymphocytic leukemia. Material: PBMCs, obtained after 24 months of ibrutinib treatment. The V call is TRBV4-2, the J call TRBJ2-7; D perhaps matches TRBD2 (5 bases). In nucleotides, the CDR3 is TGTGCCAGCAGCCAAGGCGGGTCCGCGTACGAGCAGTACTTC. Its protein product is CASSQGGSAYEQYF.